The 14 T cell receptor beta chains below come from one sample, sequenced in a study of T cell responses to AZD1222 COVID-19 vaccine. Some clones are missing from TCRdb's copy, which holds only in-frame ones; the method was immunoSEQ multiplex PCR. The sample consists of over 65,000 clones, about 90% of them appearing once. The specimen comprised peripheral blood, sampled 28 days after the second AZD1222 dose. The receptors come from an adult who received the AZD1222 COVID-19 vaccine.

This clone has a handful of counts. The CDR3 spells CASSANGQGGQPQHF. CDR3 DNA: TGTGCCAGCAGCGCCAACGGACAGGGGGGTCAGCCCCAGCATTTT. The genes are TRBV6-5 and TRBJ1-5; 10 nucleotides match TRBD1. This CDR3 is built from 15 residues. Germline-derived CDR1 and CDR2 are MNHEY and SVGAGI. V gave up 6 bases and J gave up 6 bases; unmatched junction bases: 8.

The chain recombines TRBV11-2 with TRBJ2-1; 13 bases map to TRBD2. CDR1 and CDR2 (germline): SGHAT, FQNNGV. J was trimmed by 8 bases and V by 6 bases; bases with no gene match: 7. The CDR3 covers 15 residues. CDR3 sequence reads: CASRPPGLAGDEQFF. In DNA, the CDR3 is TGTGCCAGCAGGCCCCCAGGACTAGCGGGAGATGAGCAGTTCTTC.

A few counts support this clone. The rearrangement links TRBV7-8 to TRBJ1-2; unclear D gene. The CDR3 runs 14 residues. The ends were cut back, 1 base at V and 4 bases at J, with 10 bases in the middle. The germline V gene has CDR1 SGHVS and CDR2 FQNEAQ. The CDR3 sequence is CASSLGPISYGYTF. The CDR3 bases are TGTGCCAGCAGCTTAGGGCCGATATCCTATGGCTACACCTTC.

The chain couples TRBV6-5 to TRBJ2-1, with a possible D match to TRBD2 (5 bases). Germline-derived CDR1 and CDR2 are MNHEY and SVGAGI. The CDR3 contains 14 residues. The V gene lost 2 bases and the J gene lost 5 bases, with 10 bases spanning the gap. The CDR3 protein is CASSYREINNEQFF. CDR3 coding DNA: TGTGCCAGCAGTTACAGGGAGATCAACAATGAGCAGTTCTTC.

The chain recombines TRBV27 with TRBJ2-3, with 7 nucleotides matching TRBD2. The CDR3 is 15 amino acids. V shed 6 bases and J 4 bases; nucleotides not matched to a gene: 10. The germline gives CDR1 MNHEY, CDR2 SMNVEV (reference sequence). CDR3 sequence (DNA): TGTGCCAGCAGCTTGGCCCCGGGAGGAGCAGATACGCAGTATTTT. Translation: CASSLAPGGADTQYF.

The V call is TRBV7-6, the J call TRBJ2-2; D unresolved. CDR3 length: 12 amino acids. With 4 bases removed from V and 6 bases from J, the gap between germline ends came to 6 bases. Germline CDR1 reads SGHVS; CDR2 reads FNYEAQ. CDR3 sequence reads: CASSSPPGELFF. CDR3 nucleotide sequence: TGTGCCAGCAGCTCGCCCCCCGGGGAGCTGTTTTTT.

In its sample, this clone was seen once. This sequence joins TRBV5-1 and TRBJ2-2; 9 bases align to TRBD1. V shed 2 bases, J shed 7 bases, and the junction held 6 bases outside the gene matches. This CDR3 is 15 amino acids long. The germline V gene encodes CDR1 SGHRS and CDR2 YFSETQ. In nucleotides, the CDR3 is TGCGCCAGCAGCTTTACAGGGGGCATCGGCGGGGAGCTGTTTTTT. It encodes CASSFTGGIGGELFF.

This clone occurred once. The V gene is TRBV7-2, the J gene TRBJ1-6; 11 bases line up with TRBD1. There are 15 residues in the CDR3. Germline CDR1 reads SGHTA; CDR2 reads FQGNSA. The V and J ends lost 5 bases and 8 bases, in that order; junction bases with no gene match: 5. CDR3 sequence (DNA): TGTGCCAGCAGCCTACGGGGACAGGGGGATTCACCCCTCCACTTT. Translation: CASSLRGQGDSPLHF.

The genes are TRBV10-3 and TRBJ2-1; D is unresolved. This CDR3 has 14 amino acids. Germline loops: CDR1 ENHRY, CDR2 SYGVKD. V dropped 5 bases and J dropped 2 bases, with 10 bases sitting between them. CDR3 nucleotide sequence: TGTGCCATCAGTAACTGGGGTGCCTACAATGAGCAGTTCTTC. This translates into CAISNWGAYNEQFF.

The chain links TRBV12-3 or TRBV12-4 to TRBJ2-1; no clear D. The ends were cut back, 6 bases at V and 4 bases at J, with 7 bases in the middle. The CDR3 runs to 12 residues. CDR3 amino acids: CASSVQYNEQFF. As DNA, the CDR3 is TGTGCCAGCAGCGTCCAGTACAATGAGCAGTTCTTC.

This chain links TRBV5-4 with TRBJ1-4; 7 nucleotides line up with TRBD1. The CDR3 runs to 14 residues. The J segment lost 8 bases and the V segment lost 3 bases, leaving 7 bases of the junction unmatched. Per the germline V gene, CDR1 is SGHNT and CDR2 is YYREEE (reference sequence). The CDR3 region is CASSWDRLGEKLFF. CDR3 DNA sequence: TGTGCCAGCAGCTGGGACAGATTAGGAGAAAAACTGTTTTTT. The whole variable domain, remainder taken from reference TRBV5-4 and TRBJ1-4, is ETGVTQSPTHLIKTRGQQVTLRCSSQSGHNTVSWYQQALGQGPQFIFQYYREEENGRGNFPPRFSGLQFPNYSSELNVNALELDDSALYLCASSWDRLGEKLFFGSGTQLSVL.

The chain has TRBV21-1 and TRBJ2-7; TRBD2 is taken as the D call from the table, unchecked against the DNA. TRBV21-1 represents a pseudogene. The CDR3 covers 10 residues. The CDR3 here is CASSRNEQYF. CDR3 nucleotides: TGTGCCAGCAGCCGTAACGAGCAGTACTTC.

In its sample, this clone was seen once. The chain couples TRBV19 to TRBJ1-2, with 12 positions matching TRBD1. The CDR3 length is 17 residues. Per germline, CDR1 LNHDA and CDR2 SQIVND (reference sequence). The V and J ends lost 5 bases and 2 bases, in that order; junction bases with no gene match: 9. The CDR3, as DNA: TGTGCCAGTAGTTCACCTCCGGGACAGGGGGCGAACTATGGCTACACCTTC. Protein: CASSSPPGQGANYGYTF.

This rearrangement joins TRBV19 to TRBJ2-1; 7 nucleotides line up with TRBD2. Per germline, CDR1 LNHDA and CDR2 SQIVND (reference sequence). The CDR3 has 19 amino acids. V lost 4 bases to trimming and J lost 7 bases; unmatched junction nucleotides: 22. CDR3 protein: CASSTPFSLAGVPKNEQFF. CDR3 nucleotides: TGTGCCAGTAGTACCCCCTTTTCCCTCGCGGGAGTTCCTAAGAATGAGCAGTTCTTC.